One sample yielded the 29 T cell receptor beta chains listed below, sequenced in a study of response to subunit inactivated influenza vaccine. TCRdb reprocessed the RT-PCR reads via MiXCR and lists one record per CDR3 protein. The profile covers under 550,000 distinct CDR3 sequences, with under 9% appearing a single time and over 10% taken by the ten largest. The sequencing used PBMCs from blood, collected less than 30 months after vaccination. These receptors were taken from a man aged 50-75 years who received an inactivated influenza vaccine.

This clonotype was detected only a few times. The chain recombines TRBV20-1 with TRBJ2-1, with TRBD2 matching 10 bases. CDR3 length equals 14 residues. Germline CDR1 and CDR2: DFQATT and SNEGSKA (reference sequence). The V gene end was trimmed by 3 bases and the J gene end by 4 bases; junction bases not matched to a gene: 3. CDR3 coding DNA: TGCAGTGCTAGTGCACTAGCGGGGTACAATGAGCAGTTCTTC. Translating gives CSASALAGYNEQFF.

The chain employs TRBV20-1 and TRBJ2-7, with D tentatively TRBD1 (5 bases). Germline V gene data show CDR1 as DFQATT and CDR2 as SNEGSKA (reference sequence). The CDR3 length is 13 residues. V was trimmed by 3 bases and J by 5 bases, leaving 14 bases between them. CDR3 region: CSASPPGSDEQYF. Here the CDR3 DNA reads TGCAGTGCTAGCCCCCCAGGGTCCGACGAGCAGTACTTC.

This clonotype was detected many times. This chain uses TRBV5-6 with TRBJ2-1; 7 positions match TRBD1. Germline V gene lookup returns CDR1 SGHDT and CDR2 YYEEEE. J was trimmed by 2 bases and V by 2 bases; bases with no gene match: 13. The CDR3 has 18 amino acids. In nucleotides, the CDR3 is TGTGCCAGCAGCTTAACTGGGACAGTCTCCGAAACCTACAATGAGCAGTTCTTC. As protein: CASSLTGTVSETYNEQFF.

This clonotype was seen many times. The CDR3 DNA sequence: TGTGCCAGCAGCTTAGAGCCCGGGACAGGTGGCGAGCAGTACTTC. This translates into CASSLEPGTGGEQYF. The J gene is TRBJ2-7, the V gene TRBV11-2, with 8 bases fitting TRBD1. Looked up from germline, CDR1 is SGHAT and CDR2 is FQNNGV. This CDR3 has 15 amino acids. With V trimmed by 0 bases and J by 6 bases, 7 bases remained unmatched.

In this sample, this clonotype turned up a few times. This sequence joins TRBV2 and TRBJ1-2; D remains unclear. The V end lost 3 bases, the J end lost 2 bases, and 7 bases lay between the germline ends. Germline-derived CDR1 and CDR2 are SNHLY and FYNNEI. The CDR3 has 13 amino acids. CDR3 nucleotide sequence: TGTGCCAGCAGTGATTTCGGAAACTATGGCTACACCTTC. This codes for CASSDFGNYGYTF. Supplemented by reference TRBV2 and TRBJ1-2, the full variable domain reads EPEVTQTPSHQVTQMGQEVILRCVPISNHLYFYWYRQILGQKVEFLVSFYNNEISEKSEIFDDQFSVERPDGSNFTLKIRSTKLEDSAMYFCASSDFGNYGYTFGSGTRLTVV.

Many counts were recorded for this clonotype. As DNA, the CDR3 is TGCAGCGTTGAGACAGGGGCGAGGGAGCAGTACTTC. It translates to CSVETGAREQYF. This sequence joins TRBV29-1 and TRBJ2-7; TRBD1 matches 8 bases. CDR1 and CDR2 from the germline V gene are SQVTM and ANQGSEA. This CDR3 has 12 amino acids. Losses at the gene ends were 3 bases for V and 7 bases for J; bases not matched to a gene: 5.

V and J are TRBV11-2 and TRBJ2-7; tentative D call: TRBD2 (5 bases). This CDR3 is built from 14 residues. V lost 1 base, J lost 3 bases, and 10 bases lay in between. The germline CDR1 and CDR2 sequences are SGHAT and FQNNGV. The CDR3 DNA reads TGTGCCAGCAGCTTAGGAACAGAGGGCTACGAGCAGTACTTC. Its translation: CASSLGTEGYEQYF.

This clonotype appeared a few times. The chain employs TRBV4-2 and TRBJ2-7; no reliable D call. V dropped 1 base and J dropped 0 bases, with 7 bases sitting between them. The V gene's germline CDR1 is LGHNA and CDR2 YNFKEQ. This CDR3 comprises 14 residues. The CDR3 sequence is CASSQGRNSYEQYF. DNA of the CDR3: TGTGCCAGCAGCCAAGGCCGGAACTCCTACGAGCAGTACTTC.

This clonotype was detected only a few times. The rearrangement uses TRBV5-1 and TRBJ2-7; the D gene is possibly TRBD2 (5 bases). The length of the CDR3 is 13 residues. The V end was cut by 5 bases, the J end by 5 bases, with 14 bases between. The germline V gene encodes CDR1 SGHRS and CDR2 YFSETQ. CDR3 region: CASRHEAGNEQYF. CDR3 bases: TGCGCCAGCAGACACGAGGCCGGGAACGAGCAGTACTTC.

This clonotype showed up many times. V usage is TRBV29-1 and J usage is TRBJ1-1; D gene ambiguous. This CDR3 is 11 amino acids long. The germline gives CDR1 SQVTM, CDR2 ANQGSEA. V was trimmed by 4 bases and J by 4 bases, leaving 7 bases between them. Written as DNA, the CDR3 is TGCAGCGTTGGGGCAGGCACTGAAGCTTTCTTT. Protein product: CSVGAGTEAFF.

In its sample, this clonotype was seen a few times. V gene TRBV9 combines with J gene TRBJ2-7, with D perhaps given as TRBD1 or TRBD2 (5 bases each). Trimming removed 4 bases at V and 7 bases at J, with 18 bases between. This CDR3 comprises 14 residues. The V gene's germline CDR1 is SGDLS and CDR2 YYNGEE. The CDR3 bases are TGTGCCAGCAGCCCAGAAGGGGCTAGCTGGGAGCAGTACTTC. Translation gives CASSPEGASWEQYF.

This clonotype showed up just a few times. The chain joins TRBV5-1 to TRBJ2-7, with D perhaps matching TRBD2 (5 bases). With 0 bases removed from V and 3 bases from J, the gap between germline ends came to 13 bases. The germline V gene has CDR1 SGHRS and CDR2 YFSETQ. CDR3 length: 15 residues. DNA of the CDR3: TGCGCCAGCAGCTTGGTTCCCGGGGTCAGCTACGAGCAGTACTTC. Residues: CASSLVPGVSYEQYF.

This clonotype appeared many times. This chain joins TRBV27 and TRBJ2-7; D call uncertain. Germline CDR1 and CDR2: MNHEY and SMNVEV (reference sequence). CDR3 length: 13 residues. With 6 bases removed from V and 1 base from J, the gap between germline ends came to 10 bases. The DNA of the CDR3 is TGTGCCAGCAGGATCCTGGGGTCCTACGAGCAGTACTTC. Protein sequence: CASRILGSYEQYF.

This chain joins TRBV29-1 and TRBJ2-3, with TRBD2 matching 13 bases. The CDR3 is made up of 15 amino acids. J lost 5 bases, V lost 5 bases, and 7 bases had no gene match. CDR1 is SQVTM, CDR2 ANQGSEA, per germline. The CDR3 sequence is CSVKTSGRSRDTQYF. The CDR3 region has the DNA TGCAGCGTTAAGACTAGCGGGAGGTCGAGAGATACGCAGTATTTT.

This clonotype was seen a few times. This sequence joins TRBV7-9 and TRBJ1-2, with D uncertain. The CDR3 has 14 residues. Germline V gives CDR1 SEHNR, CDR2 FQNEAQ (reference sequence). Trimming removed 1 base from V and 4 bases from J, with 10 bases in between. The CDR3 bases are TGTGCCAGCAGCTTAGGAGGAGCAGTCTATGGCTACACCTTC. Its protein is CASSLGGAVYGYTF.

This clonotype was seen a few times. The chain joins TRBV27 to TRBJ2-3, with TRBD2 identical over 9 bases. V shed 6 bases, J shed 5 bases, and the junction held 3 bases outside the gene matches. This CDR3 region has 13 residues. Looked up from germline, CDR1 is MNHEY and CDR2 is SMNVEV (reference sequence). The CDR3 nucleotides read TGTGCCAGCAGCAGCGGGGGGAGAGATACGCAGTATTTT. It codes for CASSSGGRDTQYF.

Regarding this clonotype: One base away lies a much larger clone, so this may be a sequencing read error. The rearrangement uses TRBV28 and TRBJ1-1; TRBD1 aligns across 8 bases. Germline assignment: CDR1 MDHEN and CDR2 SYDVKM. The CDR3 is 17 amino acids. V shed 6 bases, J shed 3 bases, and the junction held 15 bases outside the gene matches. The CDR3 region has the DNA TGTGCCAGCAGCCGGTGGACAGGGCCATTCGGAGACACTGAAGCTTTCTTT. Protein: CASSRWTGPFGDTEAFF.

Comments on this clonotype: Mismatch with germline at one junction end may stem from a read error. This chain links TRBV10-3 with TRBJ2-5, with TRBD2 matching 12 bases. CDR1 and CDR2 (germline): ENHRY, SYGVKD. The CDR3 is 17 amino acids. CDR3 sequence reads: CAVSPSPSSGGEETQYF. The CDR3 DNA sequence: TGTGCCGTCAGCCCATCCCCCTCTAGCGGGGGGGAGGAGACCCAGTACTTC.

This chain uses TRBV29-1 with TRBJ2-3; TRBD2 agrees at 9 bases. The trim removed 1 base at V and 1 base at J, leaving 15 bases unmatched. The length of the CDR3 is 19 residues. CDR1 and CDR2 from the germline V gene are SQVTM and ANQGSEA. The chain's CDR3 is CSVEGRSSGNGRGTDTQYF. The CDR3 coding sequence is TGCAGCGTTGAAGGCCGCTCTAGCGGGAATGGCCGAGGCACAGATACGCAGTATTTT.

This clonotype came up a few times. J is TRBJ2-2 and V is TRBV5-5; D not certain. The germline V gene has CDR1 SGHKS and CDR2 YYEKEE (reference sequence). V was cut by 2 bases and J by 3 bases, with 11 bases left in between. The CDR3 loop spans 15 amino acids. Here the CDR3 DNA reads TGTGCCAGCAGCTTTGGAGCAGTTGACACCGGGGAGCTGTTTTTT. Its protein product is CASSFGAVDTGELFF. Combining the CDR3 with reference TRBV5-5 and TRBJ2-2 gives the whole variable domain DAGVTQSPTHLIKTRGQQVTLRCSPISGHKSVSWYQQVLGQGPQFIFQYYEKEERGRGNFPDRFSARQFPNYSSELNVNALLLGDSALYLCASSFGAVDTGELFFGEGSRLTVL.

This clonotype came up a few times. The chain couples TRBV15 to TRBJ2-6; D not resolved. This CDR3 spans 17 amino acids. Trimming cost V 0 bases and J 2 bases, with 11 bases left between them. The germline gives CDR1 LNHNV, CDR2 YYDKDF (reference sequence). The CDR3 region has the DNA TGTGCCACCAGCAGAGAACCTACTCGGACTGGGGCCAACGTCCTGACTTTC. This codes for CATSREPTRTGANVLTF.

The chain is built from TRBV10-3 and TRBJ1-1; 7 nucleotides match TRBD1. Germline V gene data show CDR1 as ENHRY and CDR2 as SYGVKD. This CDR3 has 13 residues. The V gene end was trimmed by 6 bases and the J gene end by 5 bases; junction bases not matched to a gene: 6. The CDR3 DNA follows: TGTGCCATCAGGATGAACAGGGGAACTGAAGCTTTCTTT. Its protein is CAIRMNRGTEAFF.

This clonotype occurred a few times. The chain links TRBV24-1 to TRBJ2-7; D is unresolved. The CDR3 length is 13 residues. V lost 3 bases to trimming and J lost 1 base, with 6 bases between them. Germline CDR1 KGHDR, CDR2 SFDVKD. This chain's CDR3 is CATSDPNSYEQYF. The CDR3 DNA follows: TGTGCCACCAGTGATCCGAATTCCTACGAGCAGTACTTC.

This clonotype was counted a few times. This chain uses TRBV7-2 with TRBJ1-1; D remains unclear. The CDR3 is 14 amino acids. Per the germline V gene, CDR1 is SGHTA and CDR2 is FQGNSA. The V and J ends lost 2 bases and 1 base respectively, with 8 bases between them. The CDR3 spells CASSLYGKNTEAFF. DNA for the CDR3: TGTGCCAGCAGCTTATATGGGAAGAACACTGAAGCTTTCTTT.

This chain uses TRBV28 with TRBJ1-5, with TRBD1 as a possible D gene (6 bases). The CDR3 covers 13 residues. The ends were cut back, 6 bases at V and 5 bases at J, with 11 bases in the middle. CDR1 and CDR2 (germline): MDHEN, SYDVKM. DNA for the CDR3: TGTGCCAGCAGGCAGGGGTACGATCAGCCCCAGCATTTT. Its translation: CASRQGYDQPQHF.

Ten or more counts support this clonotype. This sequence joins TRBV4-3 and TRBJ1-1; 7 bases are shared with TRBD1. CDR3 length: 15 amino acids. From germline, CDR1 is LGHNA and CDR2 YSLEER. V was clipped by 2 bases and J by 2 bases; unmatched bases: 5. CDR3 bases: TGCGCCAGCAGCCAAACGGGGACAGAAAACACTGAAGCTTTCTTT. It encodes CASSQTGTENTEAFF.

This clonotype was recorded a few times. The chain employs TRBV28 and TRBJ2-2; TRBD1 agrees at 7 bases. V gave up 8 bases and J gave up 4 bases; unmatched junction bases: 1. Germline loops: CDR1 MDHEN, CDR2 SYDVKM. The CDR3 runs to 12 residues. CDR3 DNA: TGTGCCAGCGAGGGGGCCACCGGGGAGCTGTTTTTT. Protein product: CASEGATGELFF.

This clonotype was found a few times. The chain uses TRBV6-2 or TRBV6-3 and TRBJ1-5; TRBD1 matches at 9 bases. This CDR3 region has 15 residues. The V gene's germline CDR1 is MNHEY and CDR2 SVGEGT. The J segment lost 1 base and the V segment lost 9 bases, leaving 7 bases of the junction unmatched. CDR3 loop: CASETGGQSNQPQHF. CDR3 nucleotide sequence: TGTGCCAGTGAAACAGGGGGCCAGAGCAATCAGCCCCAGCATTTT.

The chain links TRBV27 to TRBJ2-4, with unresolved D. This CDR3 is built from 14 residues. The germline V gene has CDR1 MNHEY and CDR2 SMNVEV (reference sequence). V was pared by 0 bases and J by 7 bases, with 10 bases between. CDR3: CASSLSSSGNIQYF. Written as DNA, the CDR3 is TGTGCCAGCAGTTTATCCAGCTCCGGGAACATTCAGTACTTC.